The T cell receptor (beta chain) described here comes from a study of blood T cell repertoires in COVID-19. With 5 bases clipped from V and 1 base from J, the junction kept 3 bases outside the gene matches. Germline loops: CDR1 SEHNR, CDR2 FQNEAQ (reference sequence). The CDR3 contains 15 residues. As handled by the study authors: It was from reference gene primer amplification that nucleated cell counts were estimated. This table comes from immunoSEQ multiplex PCR, and its TCRdb copy is limited to in-frame clones, with some not included. The DNA was the basis for D and trimming; V, J and clone size are from that table. This table has under 250,000 clones, more than 70% appearing once.

The receptor's source is a woman aged 80 or older with COVID-19, enrolled during active disease. Sequencing was carried out using peripheral blood. The chain employs TRBV7-9 and TRBJ2-2, with 8 bases identical to TRBD1. The CDR3 bases are TGTGCCAGCAGCCGGACAGGGAGGAACACCGGGGAGCTGTTTTTT. Protein: CASSRTGRNTGELFF.